This T cell receptor (beta chain) was identified in a study of T cells in Graves' hyperthyroidism and ophthalmopathy (dated by TCRdb to the late 2010s). Notes on the research overall: Peripheral blood was sampled at the time of initial diagnosis, prior to any treatment. To identify distinguishing TCR V-J signatures, a discovery cohort of 90 to 100 patients was used, comprising some 43 with Graves' ophthalmopathy and 55 to 65 with stable Graves' hyperthyroidism. Whether ophthalmopathy could be predicted prospectively was tested in an independent validation cohort made up of approximately 19 hyperthyroidism patients plus 17 patients who later progressed to ophthalmopathy. The approximately 100 discovery patients were divided at random into training and test sets in a 7:3 ratio. In several Graves' hyperthyroidism patients, the study also compared T-cell repertoires from thyroid tissue with T-cell repertoires from blood. After blood sampling, hyperthyroidism patients were treated with methimazole at a starting dose of 30 mg daily, and ophthalmopathy patients were treated with high-dose intravenous methylprednisolone. The paper describes TCR Vbeta CDR3 sequencing of about 140 peripheral blood samples, made up of roughly 45 ophthalmopathy patients, 70 to 75 hyperthyroidism patients and 17 progressor patients. Here is what the overall study found, with its caveats: During validation, the model predicted progression to ophthalmopathy a median of approximately 7 months ahead of onset, with around 71% sensitivity and less than 85% specificity. Sample size was not statistically predetermined, and investigators were not blinded to group allocation. A 13 V-J signature model separated ophthalmopathy from stable hyperthyroidism, with just over 85% sensitivity and approximately 81% specificity in cross-validation and 80%/75% in testing. Most expanded thyroid clonotypes (frequency above 0.001) were also found in blood, which suggests that blood repertoires may mirror thyroid immune responses.

Graves' hyperthyroidism was defined as stable when no progression to ophthalmopathy occurred over 18 months of follow-up. Hyperthyroidism patients were newly diagnosed, with disease duration under 2 months, and aged 18 to 65 years. Any patient with an uncontrolled infection, another autoimmune disease, pregnancy or lactation was excluded. Diagnoses were established on the basis of clinical symptoms, serum thyroxine and TRAb, thyroid ultrasound, and orbital computed tomography. Ficoll-Paque density gradient centrifugation was used to isolate PBMCs from around 10 ml of fresh peripheral blood. Total RNA was extracted with Trizol reagent, and quality was checked on an Agilent 2100 Bioanalyzer. This clonotype was detected ten times or more. Its antigen specificity is not known. Base-call qualities are not available, and no considerably larger clone is one nucleotide away. The TCR beta CDR3 regions were amplified from RNA transcripts. For the first round of RT-PCR on the TCR CDR3, the HTBI primer set was used together with the Qiagen OneStep RT-PCR kit. The libraries were constructed in a second round of multiplex PCR and then size-selected and purified. Paired-end sequencing of the libraries was performed with 100 bp reads on an Illumina HiSeq2000. Processing in the source paper ran as follows. SOAPnuke was used to process the raw data, with reads discarded if the reads contained adapters or uncalled bases, had a mean Phred below 15, or lacked an exact constant-primer or identifier match. COPE v1.2.5 was used to merge high-quality paired reads, and clonotypes were defined as unique nucleotide sequences. MiTCR v1.1 was used to align clonotypes to the IMGT TRBV, TRBD and TRBJ reference segments. The analysis included only V-J combinations with a frequency above 0.0001, which together covered around 99% of the repertoires. A TCS score was defined as the ratio of F50 (clonal expansion) to E x V (chaos), with BLOSUM62-based TCRdist applied between CDR3 peptides within each V-J. Welch's t-statistics and random forest reduced 500 to 550 V-J features to about 12, which were used in a naive Bayes classifier (R e1071). TCRdb reran the public reads through fastp at Q25 and MiXCR, keeping productive beta chains. Entries that share a CDR3 protein sequence are merged under the most common genes and DNA. None of the V and J calls come from the authors' own analysis; TCRdb made them. This sample lists about 110,000 distinct CDR3 sequences; approximately 15% were detected once. The ten largest clones take up about 44% of the sample.

A distance of 13 bases separates the germline ends of V and J, which lose 3 bases and 5 bases respectively. The CDR3 has 14 amino acids, counting the end cysteine and phenylalanine. Of all the DNA, just the CDR3 is kept, 42 bases in frame from base 1. The CDR1 and CDR2 encoded by the germline V gene are MNHEY and SVGAGI. The TCR was taken from a woman in her forties or fifties with Graves' hyperthyroidism. The chain links TRBV6-5 with TRBJ1-1, with the D gene too uncertain to name. The sample was blood. The nucleotides read TGTGCCAGCAGTTATCGACCGGAGGAGACTGAAGCTTTCTTT. It translates as CASSYRPEETEAFF.